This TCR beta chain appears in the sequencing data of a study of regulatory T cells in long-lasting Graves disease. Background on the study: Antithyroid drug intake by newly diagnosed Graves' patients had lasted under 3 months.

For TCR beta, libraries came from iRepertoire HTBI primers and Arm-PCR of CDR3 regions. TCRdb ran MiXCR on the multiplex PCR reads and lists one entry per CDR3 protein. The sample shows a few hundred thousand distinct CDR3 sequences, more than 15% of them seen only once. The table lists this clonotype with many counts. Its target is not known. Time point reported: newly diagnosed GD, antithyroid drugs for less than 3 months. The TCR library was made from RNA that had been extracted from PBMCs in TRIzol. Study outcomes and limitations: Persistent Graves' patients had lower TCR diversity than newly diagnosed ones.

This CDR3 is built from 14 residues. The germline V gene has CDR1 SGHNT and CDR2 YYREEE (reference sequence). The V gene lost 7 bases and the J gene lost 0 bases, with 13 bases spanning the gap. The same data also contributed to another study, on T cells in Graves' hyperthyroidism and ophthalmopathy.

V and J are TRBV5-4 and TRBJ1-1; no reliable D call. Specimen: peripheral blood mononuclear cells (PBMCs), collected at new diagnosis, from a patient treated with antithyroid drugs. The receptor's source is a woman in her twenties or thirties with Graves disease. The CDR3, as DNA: TGTGCCAGCTACTCCGGAGTTCTGAACACTGAAGCTTTCTTT. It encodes CASYSGVLNTEAFF.